This entry describes one T cell receptor beta chain. Its antigen is currently not known. No much larger clonotype is one base removed from it; base qualities were not supplied. The data originate from a study of blood T cell repertoires in COVID-19 (dated by TCRdb to the early 2020s). Some background on the complete study: Samples from collaborators originated in the United States, Italy and Spain and spanned both the acute and convalescent phases of COVID-19. The material from the prospective study consisted of cDNA or gDNA derived from T cells, B-cell-depleted T cells, or PBMCs. The dataset comprised deeply sampled blood TCRbeta repertoires from subjects exposed to, actively infected with, or recovered from COVID-19. A freely available public database, intended as a resource for researchers studying the immune response to SARS-CoV-2, is where the repertoires were released. The samples were drawn from two sources: the first 160 participants of the ongoing ImmuneRACE study, and fewer than 1,500 subjects contributed by 6 global collaborators. The sample metadata nearly always contained a de-identified subject ID, COVID-19 status, age in years and sex. Where available, HLA class I and class II types were taken from metadata supplied by the sample provider and were not determined by assay-based typing. What the study reported, not specific to this receptor: The amount of clinical and demographic metadata varied by source and participant and was provided uncurated.

The cysteine opens and the phenylalanine closes a CDR3 of 16 amino acids. The only DNA kept is the CDR3, 48 bases in frame from the first base. Germline trimming: 0 bases from V, 0 bases from J; junction bases outside gene matches: 4. The germline V gene (reference sequence) sets CDR1 to SGHKS and CDR2 to YYEKEE. Each collaborating institution followed its own protocols to collect whole blood in K2EDTA tubes. Collaborator samples were shipped for TCRbeta analysis as frozen whole blood, isolated PBMCs, or DNA extracted from either sample type. TCRbeta CDR3 regions were amplified from genomic DNA using the immunoSEQ Assay, a bias-controlled multiplex PCR. Processing in the source paper ran as follows. The number of nucleated cells in each sample was estimated by amplification of reference gene primers within the assay. To quantify the absolute abundance of each unique TCRbeta CDR3 rearrangement, sequence reads were collapsed and filtered. For each sample, productive Simpson clonality was calculated as the square root of Simpson's diversity index over productive rearrangements. As stored in TCRdb, this immuneACCESS dataset retains in-frame rearrangements with V and J assigned. A fraction of the clones does not appear; measured against another copy, unresolved V genes explain less than half of the discrepancy, and the remainder lacks a known reason. That table is the source of V, J and clone size, and D and trimming were worked out from the DNA. The sample table contains some 490,000 clones; only one count was recorded for 75% to 90% of them. Roughly 3.2% of the sample belongs to the ten largest clones.

Rearrangement joined TRBV5-5 to TRBJ2-7; a stretch of 9 junction bases matches TRBD2. The clonotype originates from a human donor in a cohort sampled during active COVID-19. Source material: peripheral blood. DNA sequence: TGTGCCAGCAGCTTGGTGGATAGCGGGAGCTCCTACGAGCAGTACTTC. Translated, it gives CASSLVDSGSSYEQYF.